This T cell receptor (beta chain) was identified during a study of PD-1 blockade in mismatch repair-deficient tumors. With 5 bases removed from V and 10 bases from J, the gap between germline ends came to 17 bases. The germline gives CDR1 MDHEN, CDR2 SYDVKM. The CDR3 consists of 14 residues. Sequencing was performed with immunoSEQ multiplex PCR; in TCRdb, only in-frame clones are kept and a portion is missing. In the table there are some 120,000 clones, around 86% of which are singletons. The sample here was peripheral blood, taken 44 weeks after starting pembrolizumab. This chain connects TRBV28 to TRBJ1-4; D might be TRBD1 (5 bases). The clonotype was recovered from an adult with mismatch repair-deficient cancer. Here the CDR3 DNA reads TGTGCCAGCAGTCTATTCCCACAGGTTGGAAAACTGTTTTTT. Its translation is CASSLFPQVGKLFF.